The rows below give T cell receptor beta chains drawn from one sample of a study of breast tumors, draining lymph nodes, adjacent tissues. In TCRdb, the multiplex PCR reads were re-called with MiXCR into one record per CDR3 protein. The sample consists of 130,000 or so distinct CDR3 sequences, about a fifth of them appearing once. Sequences were obtained from axillary lymph node tissue. These receptors came from a female donor with breast cancer. Some clones in this sample may be carry-over from other donors' samples. The CDR3 runs from the conserved cysteine through the conserved F or W.

V gene: TRBV30; CDR3 protein: CAWRGNTGELFF
V gene: TRBV6-1; CDR3 protein: CASSEWTSGYNEQFF
V gene: TRBV30; CDR3 protein: CAWRGSYNSPLHF
V gene: TRBV3-1; CDR3 protein: CASSPLGGLEKLFF
V gene: TRBV18; CDR3 protein: CASSPRELDTQYF
V gene: TRBV28; CDR3 protein: CASSLRSRNTQYF
V gene: TRBV6-5; CDR3 protein: CASSVSGRSGEQYF
V gene: TRBV5-1; CDR3 protein: CASKFEIEQFF
V gene: TRBV5-5; CDR3 protein: CASSFQDVSTGELFF
V gene: TRBV11-2; CDR3 protein: CASSLEAGPTDTQYF
V gene: TRBV20-1; CDR3 protein: CSALDRAYGYTF
V gene: TRBV7-7; CDR3 protein: CASSLEGGTNEKLFF
V gene: TRBV19; CDR3 protein: CATVQANEQFF
V gene: TRBV6-4; CDR3 protein: CASSVSQNNEQFF
V gene: TRBV2; CDR3 protein: CASRGENYGYTF
V gene: TRBV28; CDR3 protein: CASSLSLTGDTQYF
V gene: TRBV6-5; CDR3 protein: CASSLRGPSFVGFTGELFF
V gene: TRBV15; CDR3 protein: CATSRGRSGSYEQYF
V gene: TRBV28; CDR3 protein: CASRPTGTRDYNGQFF
V gene: TRBV28; CDR3 protein: CASSLYRGLAGVYNEQFF
V gene: TRBV18; CDR3 protein: CASSNSGQVNSPLHF
V gene: TRBV20-1; CDR3 protein: CSAREGTSGTRMYF
V gene: TRBV15; CDR3 protein: CATSRSGSGVDTQYF
V gene: TRBV19; CDR3 protein: CASSILGQANTGELFF
V gene: TRBV19; CDR3 protein: CASSLSGVGTGANVLTF
V gene: TRBV4-1; CDR3 protein: CASSLEVPTDTQYF
V gene: TRBV7-9; CDR3 protein: CASSSAGEKPQHF
V gene: TRBV11-2; CDR3 protein: CASSSLGQGIGNTIYF
V gene: TRBV29-1; CDR3 protein: CSVGGLARETQYF
V gene: TRBV7-8; CDR3 protein: CASSLRDSSTDTQYF
V gene: TRBV28; CDR3 protein: CASSSPSQGLNEKLFF
V gene: TRBV28; CDR3 protein: CASRLGQDRNIQYF
V gene: TRBV15; CDR3 protein: CATSSGLAGPQETQYF
V gene: TRBV19; CDR3 protein: CASSIKDSGSSYEQYF
V gene: TRBV25-1; CDR3 protein: CASSLGLPTDTQYF